This TCR beta chain is from a study of shared clonotypes between healthy human individuals. Only in-frame clones appear in the TCRdb table, and some are missing; sequencing was by immunoSEQ multiplex PCR. The sample shows some 1 million clones, about 74% of them seen only once. Germline values: CDR1 MNHEY, CDR2 SVGAGI. The V and J ends lost 4 bases and 2 bases respectively, with 17 bases between them. The CDR3 is 16 amino acids. The investigators split CD4+ cells into a CD45RA+ naive subset and a CD45RA-negative memory subset. Material: memory CD4+ T cells sorted from blood. The subset is: CD45RA-negative fraction. The TCR was taken from a man aged 18 to 30 in good health. This chain connects TRBV6-5 to TRBJ2-5, with D possibly TRBD2 on 5 matching bases. The CDR3 reads CASSSPGQPGQETQYF. CDR3 nucleotide sequence: TGTGCCAGCAGTTCCCCGGGCCAGCCGGGACAAGAGACCCAGTACTTC.